This TCR beta chain was sequenced during a study of vaccination effects on CD4 cells after COVID-19. As for the study in general: As their vaccination, participants received two doses of either BNT162b2 or mRNA-1273.

Libraries were prepared by immunoSEQ multiplex PCR; TCRdb keeps only in-frame clonotypes and omits some of them. The data show about 54,000 clones, over 75% seen once. Sequencing in the ViraFEST assay came after antigen-specific CD4+ T cells had been expanded with viral peptide pools, which were used to stimulate PBMC. Isolation of CD4+ T cells took place after about nine days of culture. With regard to this clone: Antigen: not known.

The V gene's germline CDR1 is SGDLS and CDR2 YYNGEE. V shed 4 bases and J shed 2 bases, with 13 bases lying between them. The CDR3 sequence is 15 residues long. This TCR was sampled from a human donor who received a COVID-19 vaccine. J is TRBJ2-1 and V is TRBV9, with a weak D call TRBD2 (7 bases). The material sequenced was CD4+ T cells from PBMCs cultured with HCoV-229E spike peptides, taken before COVID-19 vaccination. CDR3 in amino acids: CASSPWGGPYNEQFF. The DNA for the CDR3 is TGTGCCAGCAGCCCTTGGGGGGGGCCCTACAATGAGCAGTTCTTC.